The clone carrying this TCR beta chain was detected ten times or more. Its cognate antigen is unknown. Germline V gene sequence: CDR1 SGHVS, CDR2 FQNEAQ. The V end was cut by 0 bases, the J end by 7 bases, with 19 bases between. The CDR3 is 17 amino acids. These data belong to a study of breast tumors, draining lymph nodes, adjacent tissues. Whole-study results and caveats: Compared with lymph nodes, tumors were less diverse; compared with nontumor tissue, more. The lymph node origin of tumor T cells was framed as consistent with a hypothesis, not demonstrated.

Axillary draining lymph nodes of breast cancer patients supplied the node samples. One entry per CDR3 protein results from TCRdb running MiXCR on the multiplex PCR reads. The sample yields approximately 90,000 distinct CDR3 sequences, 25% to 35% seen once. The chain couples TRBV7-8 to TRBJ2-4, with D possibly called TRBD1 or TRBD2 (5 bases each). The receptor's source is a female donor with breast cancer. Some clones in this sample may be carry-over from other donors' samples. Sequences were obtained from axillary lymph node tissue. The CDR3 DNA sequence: TGTGCCAGCAGCTTAGCGCTAAGCGGATCCAAGGGGAACATTCAGTACTTC. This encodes CASSLALSGSKGNIQYF.